A single sample gave rise to the 2 T cell receptor beta chains below, sequenced in a study of T cell responses to AZD1222 COVID-19 vaccine. Sequenced by immunoSEQ multiplex PCR; TCRdb stores in-frame clones only, minus some. Counted here are more than 95,000 clones, approximately 90% occurring once; the ten biggest clones make up 7% to 10%. The specimen was peripheral blood, collected on day 0 of AZD1222 vaccination. The receptors originated from an adult in good health.

This clone was counted only a few times. V and J are TRBV3-1 (or the pseudogene TRBV3-2) and TRBJ1-4; D gene unclear. The CDR3 runs 13 residues. CDR1 is LGHDT and CDR2 is YNNKEL in the germline V gene (reference sequence). The germline V and J ends were trimmed by 2 bases and 7 bases, with 8 bases remaining between them. CDR3 loop: CASSQLASEKLFF. For the CDR3, the DNA is TGTGCCAGCAGCCAATTAGCAAGTGAAAAACTGTTTTTT.

The chain recombines TRBV6-5 with TRBJ2-1; D is undetermined. The germline V gene has CDR1 MNHEY and CDR2 SVGAGI. The CDR3 has 13 amino acids. V was clipped by 7 bases and J by 7 bases, with 14 bases between them. For the CDR3, the DNA is TGTGCCAGCAAAGGGCCTTTAGTAAATGAGCAGTTCTTC. Translated: CASKGPLVNEQFF.